A single sample is the source of the 26 T cell receptor beta chains below, sequenced in a study of blood T cell repertoires in COVID-19. Only in-frame clones appear in the TCRdb table, and some are missing; sequencing was by immunoSEQ multiplex PCR. In the table there are some 490,000 clones, approximately 85% of which are singletons. Material for sequencing was peripheral blood. These receptors were collected from a human donor in a cohort sampled during active COVID-19.

This chain joins TRBV5-1 and TRBJ1-2, with D possibly TRBD1 on 5 matching bases. Germline-derived CDR1 and CDR2 are SGHRS and YFSETQ. This CDR3 spans 13 amino acids. V lost 4 bases and J lost 7, with 14 bases in between. CDR3 DNA sequence: TGCGCCAGCAGCCTCGACAGTATTCGTGGCTACACCTTC. Translating gives CASSLDSIRGYTF.

This clone was seen only a few times. The chain combines TRBV6-5 with TRBJ1-1, with D possibly being TRBD1 (5 bases). Germline assignment: CDR1 MNHEY and CDR2 SVGAGI. The CDR3 loop spans 13 amino acids. Trimming took 6 bases from V and 4 from J, leaving 12 bases between them. The CDR3 nucleotides are TGTGCCAGCAGCCGCGGGGCCTCCACTGAAGCTTTCTTT. Amino acid sequence: CASSRGASTEAFF.

The chain's CDR3 is CASSPRDRVYTEAFF. The CDR3 DNA reads as TGTGCCAGCAGCCCCCGGGACAGGGTGTACACTGAAGCTTTCTTT. The V call is TRBV9, the J call TRBJ1-1; 9 nucleotides match TRBD1. CDR3 length: 15 amino acids. The trim removed 4 bases at V and 3 bases at J, leaving 7 bases unmatched. Germline CDR1 is SGDLS and CDR2 is YYNGEE.

The chain links TRBV28 to TRBJ2-5; 8 bases agree with TRBD2. The CDR3 runs to 14 residues. The germline V gene has CDR1 MDHEN and CDR2 SYDVKM. Trimming at V came to 5 bases and at J to 2 bases, leaving 4 bases not matched to a gene. The CDR3: CASSQAGAQETQYF. Here the CDR3 DNA reads TGTGCCAGCAGTCAAGCGGGAGCTCAAGAGACCCAGTACTTC.

V gene TRBV4-2 combines with J gene TRBJ2-5; maybe TRBD2 (6 bases). Germline V gene data show CDR1 as LGHNA and CDR2 as YNFKEQ. The CDR3 is 14 amino acids. Trimming removed 4 bases from V and 5 bases from J, with 14 bases in between. CDR3 region: CASSPGGPVETQYF. CDR3 DNA: TGTGCCAGCAGCCCCGGAGGGCCGGTCGAGACCCAGTACTTC.

This clone was detected a few times. V usage is TRBV10-3 and J usage is TRBJ2-1, with unresolved D. V lost 6 bases, J lost 2 bases, and 11 bases lay in between. The CDR3 is 14 residues long. Germline assignment: CDR1 ENHRY and CDR2 SYGVKD. The CDR3 reads CAIRDDITYNEQFF. CDR3 DNA: TGTGCCATCAGAGATGACATTACCTACAATGAGCAGTTCTTC.

The V call is TRBV10-3, the J call TRBJ2-3; 8 bases are a match to TRBD2. Trimming took 0 bases from V and 1 from J; bases not matched to a gene: 6. This CDR3 is built from 17 residues. Germline V lookup: CDR1 ENHRY, CDR2 SYGVKD. The CDR3 sequence is CAISESTGTRGTDTQYF. The CDR3 DNA reads as TGTGCCATCAGTGAGTCAACTGGGACTAGAGGCACAGATACGCAGTATTTT.

This chain connects TRBV5-8 to TRBJ1-1, with 9 bases that match TRBD1. The CDR3 contains 18 residues. Germline CDR1 reads SGHTS; CDR2 reads YDEGEE. With V trimmed by 1 base and J by 1 base, 11 bases remained unmatched. The DNA of the CDR3 is TGTGCCAGCAGCTTGTTTTCCGGGACAGGGTCGAAGAACACTGAAGCTTTCTTT. Translated, it gives CASSLFSGTGSKNTEAFF. Full variable domain (rest looked up from reference TRBV5-8 and TRBJ1-1): EAGVTQSPTHLIKTRGQQATLRCSPISGHTSVYWYQQALGLGLQFLLWYDEGEERNRGNFPPRFSGRQFPNYSSELNVNALELEDSALYLCASSLFSGTGSKNTEAFFGQGTRLTVV.

The chain recombines TRBV27 with TRBJ2-1; TRBD2 matches at 7 bases. V was pared by 3 bases and J by 2 bases, with 7 bases of the junction left unmatched. CDR3 size: 16 residues. Germline CDR1 reads MNHEY; CDR2 reads SMNVEV (reference sequence). DNA for the CDR3: TGTGCCAGCAGTTTTAAGGCGGGAGTCCCCTACAATGAGCAGTTCTTC. This codes for CASSFKAGVPYNEQFF.

The V gene is TRBV7-8, the J gene TRBJ2-7; D is perhaps TRBD2 (5 bases). The CDR3 covers 14 residues. Trimming removed 1 base at V and 9 bases at J, with 16 bases between. Germline V gene data show CDR1 as SGHVS and CDR2 as FQNEAQ. For the CDR3, the DNA is TGTGCCAGCAGCTTAGGGGCGGTCGGGGTGGTGCAGTACTTC. It codes for CASSLGAVGVVQYF.

The chain couples TRBV7-2 to TRBJ2-3, with a possible D match to TRBD2 (5 bases). This CDR3 is built from 14 residues. Germline lookup yields CDR1 SGHTA and CDR2 FQGNSA. Between the trimmed V and J ends, which lost 5 bases and 2 bases, there was a span of 11 bases. This CDR3 reads CASSPRLPTDTQYF. CDR3 in DNA: TGTGCCAGCAGCCCGCGACTACCCACAGATACGCAGTATTTT.

V gene TRBV6-5 combines with J gene TRBJ1-5; tentative D call: TRBD1 (5 bases). The germline V and J ends were trimmed by 5 bases and 6 bases, with 14 bases remaining between them. The CDR3 sequence is 14 residues long. Germline CDR1 is MNHEY and CDR2 is SVGAGI. In DNA form, the CDR3 reads TGTGCCAGCAGTACCCTCGGAGGGGTTCAGCCCCAGCATTTT. Its translation: CASSTLGGVQPQHF.

The rearrangement links TRBV10-1 to TRBJ2-1, with 15 bases fitting TRBD2. J gave up 5 bases and V 2 bases, and 7 bases lay outside the gene matches. CDR3 length equals 18 residues. CDR1 and CDR2 from the germline V gene are WNHNN and SYGVQD (reference sequence). CDR3: CASSEAGLAGGPHNEQFF. CDR3 nucleotides: TGCGCCAGCAGTGAGGCCGGACTAGCGGGAGGGCCACACAATGAGCAGTTCTTC.

This chain uses TRBV21-1 with TRBJ2-5; TRBD1 was called by the table and not checked on the DNA. TRBV21-1 is assigned pseudogene status. The CDR3 sequence is 15 residues long. The CDR3 protein is CASAQTGAYFETQYF. DNA for the CDR3: TGTGCCAGCGCCCAGACAGGGGCTTATTTCGAGACCCAGTACTTC.

The chain uses TRBV30 and TRBJ1-1; weak D call: TRBD1 (5 bases). Trimming shortened V by 4 bases and J by 4 bases, and 19 bases separated the two germline ends. Germline CDR1 and CDR2: GTSNPN and SVGIG (reference sequence). This CDR3 comprises 15 residues. The CDR3 DNA is TGTGCCTGGACCGACTTTCCCAGGGTGGGCACTGAAGCTTTCTTT. The encoded protein is CAWTDFPRVGTEAFF. Full variable domain (missing parts from reference TRBV30 and TRBJ1-1): SQTIHQWPATLVQPVGSPLSLECTVEGTSNPNLYWYRQAAGRGLQLLFYSVGIGQISSEVPQNLSASRPQDRQFILSSKKLLLSDSGFYLCAWTDFPRVGTEAFFGQGTRLTVV.

This sequence joins TRBV11-3 and TRBJ2-1; 11 nucleotides align to TRBD1. The trim removed 1 base at V and 7 bases at J, leaving 6 bases unmatched. The CDR3 has 16 residues. Looked up from germline, CDR1 is SGHNT and CDR2 is YENEEA. Here the CDR3 DNA reads TGTGCCAGCAGCTTAGTTTATGGGACAGGGGGGAATGAGCAGTTCTTC. Translation: CASSLVYGTGGNEQFF.

The chain has TRBV2 and TRBJ2-2, with TRBD1 as a possible D gene (6 bases). This CDR3 is 15 amino acids long. Looked up from germline, CDR1 is SNHLY and CDR2 is FYNNEI. V gave up 4 bases and J gave up 4 bases, with 13 bases separating them. Here the CDR3 reads CASSVSQGPTGELFF. Written as DNA, the CDR3 is TGTGCCAGCAGTGTGTCGCAGGGGCCCACCGGGGAGCTGTTTTTT.

This clone was picked up one time. The rearrangement links TRBV19 to TRBJ2-2; TRBD2 matches at 8 bases. This CDR3 contains 14 residues. CDR1 is LNHDA and CDR2 is SQIVND in the germline V gene (reference sequence). V lost 9 bases, J lost 5 bases, and 8 bases stayed unmatched. The CDR3 spells CASRLAQRTGELFF. The CDR3 region has the DNA TGTGCCAGCCGACTAGCGCAGCGTACCGGGGAGCTGTTTTTT.

There are a few counts of this clone. V is TRBV5-1 and J is TRBJ1-1, with a weak D call TRBD1 (5 bases). There are 12 residues in the CDR3. The ends were cut back, 4 bases at V and 7 bases at J, with 11 bases in the middle. Per the germline V gene, CDR1 is SGHRS and CDR2 is YFSETQ. This chain's CDR3 is CASSKAQGEAFF. CDR3 DNA: TGCGCCAGCAGCAAGGCTCAGGGTGAAGCTTTCTTT.

This rearrangement joins TRBV5-6 to TRBJ2-2; TRBD1 aligns across 7 bases. Germline-derived CDR1 and CDR2 are SGHDT and YYEEEE. The V segment lost 6 bases and the J segment 6 bases; nucleotides outside the gene matches: 5. This CDR3 comprises 13 residues. This CDR3 is CASITTGSGELFF. DNA of the CDR3: TGTGCCAGCATCACGACAGGGTCCGGGGAGCTGTTTTTT. The entire variable domain, with the rest obtained from reference TRBV5-6 and TRBJ2-2, is as follows: DAGVTQSPTHLIKTRGQQVTLRCSPKSGHDTVSWYQQALGQGPQFIFQYYEEEERQRGNFPDRFSGHQFPNYSSELNVNALLLGDSALYLCASITTGSGELFFGEGSRLTVL.

The chain has TRBV30 and TRBJ1-2, with 7 nucleotides matching TRBD1. V was pared by 8 bases and J by 4 bases, with 13 bases of the junction left unmatched. Germline lookup yields CDR1 GTSNPN and CDR2 SVGIG (reference sequence). The length of the CDR3 is 14 residues. The CDR3 DNA sequence: TGTGCCGCCAAGACAGGGCCAACCATCTATGGCTACACCTTC. Translated, it gives CAAKTGPTIYGYTF.

The V gene is TRBV27, the J gene TRBJ1-5; D is undetermined. CDR3 length equals 15 residues. From germline, CDR1 is MNHEY and CDR2 SMNVEV (reference sequence). Trimming removed 2 bases from V and 0 bases from J, with 8 bases in between. CDR3: CASSLAGASNQPQHF. The CDR3 DNA is TGTGCCAGCAGTTTAGCGGGAGCTAGCAATCAGCCCCAGCATTTT.

The J gene is TRBJ1-2, the V gene TRBV21-1; the tabulated D call, TRBD1, remains unverified against the DNA. TRBV21-1 is a listed pseudogene. The CDR3 runs to 16 residues. CDR3 coding DNA: TGTGCCAGCAGCAAAGGAAGGGCAGGGCTGGAGTATGGCTACACCTTC. Translating gives CASSKGRAGLEYGYTF.

This clone was seen a single time. The J gene is TRBJ2-3, the V gene TRBV19, with 9 bases that match TRBD1. The junction had 6 bases not matched to a gene; V was cut back by 7 bases and J by 4 bases. Germline V gene sequence: CDR1 LNHDA, CDR2 SQIVND (reference sequence). The CDR3 spans 14 residues. This CDR3 is CASTLGQGADTQYF. As DNA, the CDR3 is TGTGCCAGTACCCTGGGACAGGGCGCAGATACGCAGTATTTT.

The rearrangement links TRBV29-1 to TRBJ1-2; the D gene is possibly TRBD1 (5 bases). Trimming pared 4 bases from V and 4 bases from J, leaving 22 bases between. There are 16 residues in the CDR3. Germline loops: CDR1 SQVTM, CDR2 ANQGSEA. CDR3 loop: CSVALEVGGEGYGYTF. As DNA, the CDR3 is TGCAGCGTTGCTCTAGAAGTAGGAGGGGAGGGCTATGGCTACACCTTC.

J is TRBJ1-2 and V is TRBV3-1 (or the pseudogene TRBV3-2); no reliable D call. Germline V gives CDR1 LGHDT, CDR2 YNNKEL (reference sequence). V lost 1 base and J lost 2, with 11 bases in between. The CDR3 runs to 15 residues. CDR3 in amino acids: CASSQVGRKNYGYTF. In nucleotides, the CDR3 is TGTGCCAGCAGCCAAGTTGGCAGAAAAAACTATGGCTACACCTTC.